This entry is about one T cell receptor (beta chain). Its antigen is as yet unknown. Here immunoSEQ multiplex PCR was the method, and the copy in TCRdb shows in-frame clones only, minus some. The sample has 29,000 or so clones; just over 90% are singletons. The data belong to a study of OX40 agonist ivuxolimab in advanced cancers. Broader study findings: CD4+ and CD8+ T cells in blood underwent clonal expansion by week 6 at 0.1 to 3.0 mg/kg.

Germline trimming cut 5 bases from V and 2 bases from J; bases unmatched to any gene: 8. Germline CDR1 reads MGHRA; CDR2 reads YSYEKL. The CDR3 length is 16 residues. The rearrangement uses TRBV4-1 and TRBJ2-3; 9 bases line up with TRBD1. The sequencing used CD4+ or CD8+ T cells sorted from blood, collected in a trial of the OX40 agonist ivuxolimab. This TCR was recovered from an adult with an advanced solid tumor such as melanoma, head and neck, liver or kidney cancer. The DNA for the CDR3 is TGCGCCAGCAGCTTAAGACAGGGGGGAAACACAGATACGCAGTATTTT. It encodes CASSLRQGGNTDTQYF.